This T cell receptor (beta chain) was sequenced during a study of type 1 regulatory T cells. Study-wide background: This in vitro CD4 product, T-allo10, is enriched for Tr1 cells and alloantigen-specific.

CDR3 length: 13 amino acids. Germline CDR1 and CDR2: SGHTA and FQGTGA. The V segment lost 8 bases and the J segment 1 base; nucleotides outside the gene matches: 1. In TCRdb, the reads were re-called with MiXCR into one record per CDR3 protein. The sample lists 90,000 to 100,000 distinct CDR3 sequences, roughly a third seen once, with less than 2.5% in the top ten. Material: CD4+ T cells, either the whole sample or a sorted fraction (not recorded which). The TCR was taken from a human donor in good health. The chain is built from TRBV7-3 and TRBJ2-2; the match to TRBD2 covers 7 bases. The CDR3 here is CASERGNTGELFF. CDR3 DNA: TGTGCCAGCGAGCGGGGGAACACCGGGGAGCTGTTTTTT. The whole variable domain, remainder taken from reference TRBV7-3 and TRBJ2-2, is GAGVSQTPSNKVTEKGKYVELRCDPISGHTALYWYRQSLGQGPEFLIYFQGTGAADDSGLPNDRFFAVRPEGSVSTLKIQRTERGDSAVYLCASERGNTGELFFGEGSRLTVL.